What follows is one T cell receptor (beta chain) and its context. Antigen specificity is unknown. Germline-derived CDR1 and CDR2 are MNHEY and SMNVEV (reference sequence). CDR3 length: 17 residues. Trimming shortened V by 3 bases and J by 4 bases, and 19 bases separated the two germline ends. TCRdb used MiXCR to reprocess the reads, holding one entry per CDR3 protein. The table includes under 200,000 distinct CDR3 sequences, less than 25% detected once. This sample was included in a study of T cell repertoires in cytomegalovirus infection. Study in general: HLA-C-restricted CMV epitopes, recently identified, and well-studied HLA-B-restricted ones were used by the study. Through public TCR beta signatures, both CMV infection and matching HLA type were indicated. Overall study findings and caveats: Ex vivo, HLA-C-restricted CMV-specific TCR beta clonotypes prevailed over the rest of the response.

The material was CD8+ T cells from cultured PBMCs, obtained from culture after CMV antigen stimulation. The chain recombines TRBV27 with TRBJ1-5; D perhaps matches TRBD1 (6 bases). This TCR was sampled from a human donor in good health (CMV status not recorded). Some clones in this sample may be carry-over from other donors' samples. The CDR3 coding sequence is TGTGCCAGCAGTTTTGGCGGGGGCCTCGACGCTAATCAGCCCCAGCATTTT. Its protein product is CASSFGGGLDANQPQHF.